Listed below are T cell receptor beta chains from one sample, sequenced in a study of radiotherapy plus CTLA-4 blockade in lung cancer. Using immunoSEQ multiplex PCR, the repertoire was profiled, and TCRdb retains in-frame clones only, with some absent. This table has 50,000 or so clones, less than 85% appearing once. Here the sequenced sample was peripheral blood, taken from a patient treated with radiotherapy plus ipilimumab. All receptors derive from a human donor with non-small cell lung cancer who had stable disease on radiotherapy plus ipilimumab. CDR3s include the opening cysteine and the closing phenylalanine or tryptophan. The D gene is left open where the match is weak. Only part of the rows carry a size: once, few, many, or a class if the clone is expanded.

length	size	D	V	J	DNA	CDR3
17	-	-	TRBV7-6	TRBJ1-2	TGTGCCAGCAGCCCCCGGGACACGGCTACATACTACTATGGCTACACCTTC	CASSPRDTATYYYGYTF
16	once	-	TRBV9	TRBJ2-1	TGTGCCAGCAGCGTAGCACCCCGTGAGGGCTACAATGAGCAGTTCTTC	CASSVAPREGYNEQFF
13	-	-	TRBV9	TRBJ2-1	TGTGCCAGCAGCGTAGTCCCAGAGGATGAGCAGTTCTTC	CASSVVPEDEQFF
14	-	-	TRBV19	TRBJ2-5	TGTGCCAGTAGTATTGGGACTTCACGAAAGACCCAGTACTTC	CASSIGTSRKTQYF
16	-	TRBD2	TRBV4-3	TRBJ2-2	TGCGCCAGCAGCCAAGGGGGACTAGCCGGGACCGGGGAGCTGTTTTTT	CASSQGGLAGTGELFF
12	-	-	TRBV28	TRBJ1-2	TGTGCCAGCAGCGGACGGAACTATGGCTACACCTTC	CASSGRNYGYTF
14	-	-	TRBV28	TRBJ1-1	TGTGCCAGCAGTTTCCTCCCGCGTGACACTGAAGCTTTCTTT	CASSFLPRDTEAFF
15	-	TRBD2	TRBV2	TRBJ2-5	TGTGCCAGCAGCGAGCGGGGGGTCAACCAAGAGACCCAGTACTTC	CASSERGVNQETQYF
14	-	-	TRBV27	TRBJ2-3	TGTGCCAGCAGACATCAGGGTAGCACAGATACGCAGTATTTT	CASRHQGSTDTQYF
14	few	-	TRBV5-1	TRBJ2-7	TGCGCCAGCAAACGGGACACCGGACCGTACGAGCAGTACTTC	CASKRDTGPYEQYF
14	-	-	TRBV5-1	TRBJ2-5	TGCGCCAGCAGCTTGTTTGGGGCAGGGGAGACCCAGTACTTC	CASSLFGAGETQYF
16	-	TRBD1	TRBV29-1	TRBJ2-3	TGCAGCGTTGAAGGCCCGGGACAGGGGATCACAGATACGCAGTATTTT	CSVEGPGQGITDTQYF
12	-	-	TRBV5-4	TRBJ1-2	TGTGCCAGCAGCTCTGGACAGTTTGGCTACACCTTC	CASSSGQFGYTF
13	once	TRBD2	TRBV10-3	TRBJ2-1	TGTGCCATCAGTCTAGCGGGGGTTAATGAGCAGTTCTTC	CAISLAGVNEQFF
16	-	-	TRBV5-6	TRBJ1-5	TGTGCCAGCAGCTCTAGCCACCGGCGCCGCAATCAGCCCCAGCATTTT	CASSSSHRRRNQPQHF
13	-	-	TRBV6-1	TRBJ2-5	TGTGCCAGCAGTGAACTACAGGGTCAGACCCAGTACTTC	CASSELQGQTQYF
17	-	TRBD1	TRBV5-6	TRBJ1-4	TGTGCCAGCAGTACCTGGGGCAGGGGGCATCTAGGTGAAAAACTGTTTTTT	CASSTWGRGHLGEKLFF
17	-	TRBD1	TRBV6-4	TRBJ2-3	TGTGCCAGCAGTGAGAGGGTGTGGGGGACAGGAACGGATACGCAGTATTTT	CASSERVWGTGTDTQYF
14	-	-	TRBV7-2	TRBJ2-5	TGTGCCAGCAGCCAGGGGGGGTACCAAGAGACCCAGTACTTC	CASSQGGYQETQYF
16	-	-	TRBV4-1	TRBJ1-1	TGCGCCAGCAGCCAACGTTTACAGGAGACCCACACTGAAGCTTTCTTT	CASSQRLQETHTEAFF
15	-	-	TRBV6-5	TRBJ1-4	TGTGCCAGCAGCCCGGGACGACTGATGGCTGAAAAACTGTTTTTT	CASSPGRLMAEKLFF
15	-	TRBD1	TRBV10-3	TRBJ1-2	TGTGCCATCAGTGAACACTCCGACAGGGGTATTGGCTACACCTTC	CAISEHSDRGIGYTF
16	-	-	TRBV4-2	TRBJ1-4	TGTGCCAGCAGCCAAGATCTGGCAGGGGAGACCGAAAAACTGTTTTTT	CASSQDLAGETEKLFF
14	-	TRBD1	TRBV9	TRBJ1-2	TGTGCCAGCAGCGCCCCGCTGACAGGGTATGGCTACACCTTC	CASSAPLTGYGYTF
15	few	-	TRBV5-4	TRBJ1-1	TGTGCCAGCAGCTTGGAGGCCGGGATGAACACTGAAGCTTTCTTT	CASSLEAGMNTEAFF
12	-	-	TRBV2	TRBJ2-3	TGTGCCAGCAGTGATGGCCCAGATACGCAGTATTTT	CASSDGPDTQYF
15	-	-	TRBV5-6	TRBJ1-2	TGTGCCAGCAGCTTCCCCAGGGTCCCTAACTATGGCTACACCTTC	CASSFPRVPNYGYTF
13	few	-	TRBV6-5	TRBJ1-2	TGTGCCAGCAGTCGAGAAGTTAACTATGGCTACACCTTC	CASSREVNYGYTF
12	few	-	TRBV15	TRBJ1-1	TGTGCCACCAGCAGGGACCGCACTGAAGCTTTCTTT	CATSRDRTEAFF
14	once	-	TRBV11-2	TRBJ1-4	TGTGCCAGCAGTGTTAGGTCAACTAATGAAAAACTGTTTTTT	CASSVRSTNEKLFF
15	-	TRBD2	TRBV5-4	TRBJ2-3	TGTGCCAGCAGCCATCTAGCGGGGAATACAGATACGCAGTATTTT	CASSHLAGNTDTQYF
12	-	-	TRBV5-5	TRBJ1-4	TGTGCCAGCAGCTTGGCCTCTGGAAAACTGTTTTTT	CASSLASGKLFF
14	few	-	TRBV12-5	TRBJ1-2	TGTGCTAGTGGTTTTGGGGGGCAGGCTGGCGGCTACACCTTC	CASGFGGQAGGYTF
15	-	TRBD2	TRBV5-1	TRBJ2-1	TGCGCCAGCAGCTTGGGTCTAGCGGGGGACAATGAGCAGTTCTTC	CASSLGLAGDNEQFF
15	-	-	TRBV5-6	TRBJ2-1	TGTGCCAGCAGCTTGGTGGACATGCTTAAGGCTGAGCAGTTCTTC	CASSLVDMLKAEQFF
15	-	TRBD1	TRBV18	TRBJ2-6	TGTGCCAGCTCACGCGGACAGGCCCTGCAGGCGGTCCTGACTTTC	CASSRGQALQAVLTF
14	-	-	TRBV10-3	TRBJ1-1	TGTGCCATCAGTGAGGGGAGGGACGTGGGTGAAGCTTTCTTT	CAISEGRDVGEAFF
16	-	-	TRBV11-2	TRBJ1-5	TGTGCCAGCAGCTTAGCCGCAGGGTCAGGCAATCAGCCCCAGCATTTT	CASSLAAGSGNQPQHF
15	-	-	TRBV2	TRBJ2-6	TGTGCCAGCAGTGATTGGGCCTCTGGGGCCAACGTCCTGACTTTC	CASSDWASGANVLTF
14	once	-	TRBV27	TRBJ2-5	TGTGCCAGCAGTGAGGAGGGGAGAGGAGAGACCCAGTACTTC	CASSEEGRGETQYF
15	few	-	TRBV7-9	TRBJ1-2	TGTGCCAGCAGCTTAGACGGTAGGGTTCGGTATGGCTACACCTTC	CASSLDGRVRYGYTF
15	-	-	TRBV7-9	TRBJ2-7	TGTGCCAGCAGCTTAGGTCGGACTGACTCCTACGAGCAGTACTTC	CASSLGRTDSYEQYF